This T cell receptor beta chain was observed in a study of radiation and T cells in renal cell carcinoma. The ends were cut back, 3 bases at V and 8 bases at J, with 10 bases in the middle. CDR1 and CDR2 from the germline V gene are MNHEY and SMNVEV (reference sequence). This CDR3 has 13 amino acids. The repertoire was sequenced with immunoSEQ multiplex PCR; TCRdb's copy has only in-frame clones and lacks some. The sample gives just under 150,000 clones, 65% to 90% of which show up once; less than 20% is in the top ten. Time point specified: blood 4 weeks post-SBRT, at nephrectomy. Treatment of the sample: 15 Gy SBRT to primary tumor, nephrectomy 4 weeks later.

The source of this sequence is a woman between 50 and 59 years old with renal cell carcinoma. The input for sequencing was blood, taken from a patient whose treatment included radiotherapy and nephrectomy. The chain has TRBV27 and TRBJ1-4; D is unresolved. CDR3 residues: CASSLVRWEKLFF. CDR3 coding DNA: TGTGCCAGCAGTTTGGTTCGTTGGGAAAAACTGTTTTTT.